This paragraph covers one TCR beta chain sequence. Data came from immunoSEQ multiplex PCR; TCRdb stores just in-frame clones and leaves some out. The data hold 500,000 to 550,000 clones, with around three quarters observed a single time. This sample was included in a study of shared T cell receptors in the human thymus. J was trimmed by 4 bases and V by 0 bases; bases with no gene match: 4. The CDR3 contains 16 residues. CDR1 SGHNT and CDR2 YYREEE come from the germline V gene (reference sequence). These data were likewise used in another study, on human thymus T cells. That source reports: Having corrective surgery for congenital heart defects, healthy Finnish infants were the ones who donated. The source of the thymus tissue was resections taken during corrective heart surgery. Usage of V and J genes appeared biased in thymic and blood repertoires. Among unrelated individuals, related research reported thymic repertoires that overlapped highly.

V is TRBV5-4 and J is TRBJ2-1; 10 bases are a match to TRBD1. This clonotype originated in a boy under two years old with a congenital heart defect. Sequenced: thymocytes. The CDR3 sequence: CASSLVRGQGYNEQFF. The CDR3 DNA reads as TGTGCCAGCAGCTTGGTGCGGGGACAGGGGTACAATGAGCAGTTCTTC.